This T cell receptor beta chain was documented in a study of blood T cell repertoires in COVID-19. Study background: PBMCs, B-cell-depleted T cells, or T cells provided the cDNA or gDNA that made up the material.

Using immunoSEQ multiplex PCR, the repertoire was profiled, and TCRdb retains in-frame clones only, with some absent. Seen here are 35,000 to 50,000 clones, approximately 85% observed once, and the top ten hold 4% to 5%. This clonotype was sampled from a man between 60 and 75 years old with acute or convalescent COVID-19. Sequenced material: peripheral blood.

CDR3 protein: CASSEGGSQYF. CDR3 in DNA: TGTGCCAGCAGCGAAGGAGGGTCCCAGTACTTC. This chain links TRBV14 with TRBJ2-5; weak D call: TRBD2 (6 bases). Trimming took off 5 bases at V and 9 bases at J, with 10 bases between the two ends. The germline gives CDR1 SGHDN, CDR2 FVKESK. The CDR3 runs to 11 residues.